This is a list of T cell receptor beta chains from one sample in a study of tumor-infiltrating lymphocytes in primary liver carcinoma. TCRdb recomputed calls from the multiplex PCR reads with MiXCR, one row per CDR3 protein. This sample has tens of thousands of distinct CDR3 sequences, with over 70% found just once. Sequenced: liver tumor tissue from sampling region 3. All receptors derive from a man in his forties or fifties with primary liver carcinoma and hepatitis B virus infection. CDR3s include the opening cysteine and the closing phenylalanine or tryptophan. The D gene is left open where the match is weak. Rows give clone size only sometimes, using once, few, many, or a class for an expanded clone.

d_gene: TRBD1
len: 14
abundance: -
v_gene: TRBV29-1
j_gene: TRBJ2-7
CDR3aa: CSVITGGGPYEQYF
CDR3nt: TGCAGCGTTATAACAGGGGGCGGCCCCTACGAGCAGTACTTC

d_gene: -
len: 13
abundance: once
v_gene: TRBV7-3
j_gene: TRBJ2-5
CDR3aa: CASSLWGQETQYF
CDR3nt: TGTGCCAGCAGCTTATGGGGACAAGAGACCCAGTACTTC

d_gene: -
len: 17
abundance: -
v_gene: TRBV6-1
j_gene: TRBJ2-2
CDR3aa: CASSEVWQNANTGELVF
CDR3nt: TGTGCCAGCAGTGAAGTCTGGCAGAATGCGAACACCGGGGAGCTGGTTTTT

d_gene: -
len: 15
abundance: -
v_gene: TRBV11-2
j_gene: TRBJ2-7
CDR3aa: CASSLQGTVLRERYF
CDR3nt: TGTGCCAGCAGCCTACAAGGGACAGTGCTGCGGGAGCGGTACTTC

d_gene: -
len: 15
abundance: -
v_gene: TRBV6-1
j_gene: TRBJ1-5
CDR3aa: CASSGGWTIDQPRHF
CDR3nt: TGTGCCAGCAGTGGGGGGTGGACAATCGATCAGCCCAGGCATTTT

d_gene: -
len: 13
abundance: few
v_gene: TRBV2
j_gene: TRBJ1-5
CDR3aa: CASRPQGYQPQHF
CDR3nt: TGTGCTAGCAGACCTCAGGGATATCAGCCCCAGCATTTT

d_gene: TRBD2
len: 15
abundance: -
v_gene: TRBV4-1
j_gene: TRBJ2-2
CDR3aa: CASSQSSGDTVELFF
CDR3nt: TGCGCCAGCAGCCAATCTAGCGGGGACACCGTGGAGCTGTTTTTT

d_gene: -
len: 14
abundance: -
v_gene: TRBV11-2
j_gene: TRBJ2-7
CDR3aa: CASGLTDTVYEHYF
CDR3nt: TGTGCCAGCGGCTTAACTGACACTGTCTACGAGCATTACTTC

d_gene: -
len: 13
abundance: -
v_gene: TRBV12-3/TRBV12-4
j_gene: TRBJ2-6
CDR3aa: CGSNPSGANVLTF
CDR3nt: TGTGGTAGCAACCCCTCTGGGGCCAACGTCCTGACTTTC

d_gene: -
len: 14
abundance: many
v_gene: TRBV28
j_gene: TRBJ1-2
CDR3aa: CASSLSGVYYGYTF
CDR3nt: TGTGCCAGCAGTTTATCAGGGGTTTACTATGGCTACACCTTC

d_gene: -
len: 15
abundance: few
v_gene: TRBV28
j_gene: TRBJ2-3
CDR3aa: CAGSFRGYSTDTQYF
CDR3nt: TGTGCCGGCAGTTTTCGTGGATATAGCACAGATACGCAGTATTTT

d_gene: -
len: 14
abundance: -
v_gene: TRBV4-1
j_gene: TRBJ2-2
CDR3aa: CVSSPVTRTGELFF
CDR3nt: TGCGTCAGCAGCCCGGTGACACGTACCGGGGAGCTGTTTTTT

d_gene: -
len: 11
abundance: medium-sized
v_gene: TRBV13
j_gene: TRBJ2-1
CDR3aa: CASSLINEQFF
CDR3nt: TGTGCCAGCAGCTTAATAAATGAGCAGTTCTTC

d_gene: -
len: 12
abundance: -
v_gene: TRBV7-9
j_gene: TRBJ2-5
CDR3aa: CATSPGLETQYF
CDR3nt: TGTGCCACGTCCCCGGGGTTGGAGACCCAGTACTTC

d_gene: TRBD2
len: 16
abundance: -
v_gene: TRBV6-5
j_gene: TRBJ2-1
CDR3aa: CASSPRGRLGYDEQFF
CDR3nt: TGTGCCAGCAGCCCGCGGGGGAGGCTCGGATACGATGAGCAGTTCTTC

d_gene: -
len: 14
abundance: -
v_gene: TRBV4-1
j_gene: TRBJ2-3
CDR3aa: CTSNPLPGTDTQYF
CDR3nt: TGCACCAGCAATCCCCTTCCGGGCACGGATACGCAGTATTTT